The 25 T cell receptor beta chains presented below share a single source sample, sequenced in a study of T cells expressing NK-cell markers. TCRdb reanalyzed the 5' RACE reads and collapses them to one entry per CDR3 protein, without DNA. The data show 350,000 to 400,000 distinct CDR3 sequences, and the top ten clones hold about 10%. The sequenced sample was blood T cells: a sorted CD56 or NKG2C T cell subset, CD4+ or CD8+ T cells, or bulk PBMC T cells (not recorded which). The receptors originated from a woman between 50 and 59 years old in good health.

The rearrangement joins TRBV6-6 to TRBJ1-1. Germline V gene data show CDR1 as MNHNY and CDR2 as SVGAGI (reference sequence). The CDR3 is 12 residues long. The CDR3 here is CASSYTNTEAFF.

This rearrangement joins TRBV24-1 to TRBJ2-3; the TRBD2 assignment by TCRdb is unverifiable without DNA. CDR3 length equals 14 residues. CDR1 KGHDR and CDR2 SFDVKD come from the germline V gene. The CDR3 here is CATGSGGTTDTQYF.

This sequence joins TRBV12-3 or TRBV12-4 and TRBJ2-3; no DNA is available, so the TRBD2 call from TCRdb remains unchecked. The CDR3 runs to 17 residues. CDR3 sequence reads: CASSAGLAGVGTDTQYF.

The J gene is TRBJ2-7, the V gene TRBV14; TCRdb reports TRBD2, a call that lacks DNA to check it against. The CDR3 is 14 residues long. CDR1 is SGHDN, CDR2 FVKESK, per germline. The chain's CDR3 is CASSQSGRNYEQYF.

The chain recombines TRBV12-3 or TRBV12-4 with TRBJ2-3; the D gene TCRdb calls, TRBD1, cannot be checked with no DNA. CDR3 size: 17 residues. Here the CDR3 reads CASSTETGTGIFLAQYF.

The rearrangement links TRBV4-1 to TRBJ1-5; the TRBD1 assignment by TCRdb is unverifiable without DNA. Germline-derived CDR1 and CDR2 are MGHRA and YSYEKL. This CDR3 region has 16 residues. The CDR3 region is CASSQAQRGGNQPQHF.

The chain recombines TRBV18 with TRBJ2-5; the D call from TCRdb, TRBD1, cannot be confirmed without DNA. This CDR3 region has 13 residues. The germline V gene encodes CDR1 KGHSH and CDR2 LQKENI. The CDR3 loop reads CASSLTDLETQYF.

The rearrangement uses TRBV24-1 and TRBJ2-6; TCRdb designates TRBD2, a call that cannot be tested without DNA. Per germline, CDR1 KGHDR and CDR2 SFDVKD. This CDR3 has 18 residues. The CDR3: CATSGSEVLPPGANVLTF.

V is TRBV6-4 and J is TRBJ2-1. Germline lookup yields CDR1 MRHNA and CDR2 SNTAGT. The CDR3 length is 16 residues. The CDR3 sequence is CASSDIRKNHHNEQFF.

This sequence joins TRBV28 and TRBJ1-2; TCRdb returns TRBD1, unconfirmable since there is no DNA. The germline V gene has CDR1 MDHEN and CDR2 SYDVKM. The CDR3 length is 13 residues. CDR3 amino acids: CASSGQGRYGYTF.

CDR3 sequence: CASSQQGGEQYF. The V call is TRBV12-3 or TRBV12-4, the J call TRBJ2-7; the D call of TRBD1 rests on TCRdb alone, since no DNA is present to check it. The CDR3 is 12 residues long.

The CDR3 region is CSARLTSGRALNEQFF. The J gene is TRBJ2-1, the V gene TRBV20-1; TCRdb indicates TRBD2, and absent DNA this call remains unverified. CDR1 and CDR2 from the germline V gene are DFQATT and SNEGSKA (reference sequence). The CDR3 extends over 16 amino acids.

This chain connects TRBV12-3 or TRBV12-4 to TRBJ2-3; TCRdb reports TRBD2, a call that lacks DNA to check it against. This CDR3 is built from 16 residues. The CDR3 sequence is CASSLIGLGTTDTQYF.

This chain connects TRBV3-1 to TRBJ1-4. Germline values: CDR1 LGHDT, CDR2 YNNKEL (reference sequence). The CDR3 has 16 residues. The chain's CDR3 is CASSQAFEGEGEKLFF.

The CDR3 protein is CARCWRELGYEQYF. V gene TRBV12-3 or TRBV12-4 combines with J gene TRBJ2-7; checking the TCRdb D call of TRBD2 is not possible without DNA. This CDR3 spans 14 amino acids.

This sequence joins TRBV5-1 and TRBJ2-3; the TRBD2 assignment by TCRdb is unverifiable without DNA. Germline V gene lookup returns CDR1 SGHRS and CDR2 YFSETQ. The CDR3 consists of 16 residues. The CDR3: CASSLSGTGSTDTQYF.

This chain links TRBV28 with TRBJ1-3; TCRdb's D call, TRBD1, is unchecked because there is no DNA. The CDR3 extends over 14 amino acids. Germline CDR1 and CDR2: MDHEN and SYDVKM. Here the CDR3 reads CASGGLVSGNTIYF. The variable domain in full, completed from reference TRBV28 and TRBJ1-3, reads DVKVTQSSRYLVKRTGEKVFLECVQDMDHENMFWYRQDPGLGLRLIYFSYDVKMKEKGDIPEGYSVSREKKERFSLILESASTNQTSMYLCASGGLVSGNTIYFGEGSWLTVV.

The chain combines TRBV7-9 with TRBJ1-6. The CDR3 totals 14 residues. Germline V gene sequence: CDR1 SEHNR, CDR2 FQNEAQ (reference sequence). CDR3 protein: CASSLFSYNSPLHF.

V is TRBV5-5 and J is TRBJ2-7; TCRdb selects TRBD1, and the lack of DNA leaves this call unchecked. The CDR3 totals 15 residues. Germline V lookup: CDR1 SGHKS, CDR2 YYEKEE (reference sequence). The CDR3 loop is CASSLLRDRGNEQYF.

The chain recombines TRBV7-8 with TRBJ1-4; the TCRdb call, TRBD1, lacks DNA for checking. This CDR3 contains 16 residues. Looked up from germline, CDR1 is SGHVS and CDR2 is FQNEAQ. The CDR3: CASSYGQFTLVEKLFF.

The chain has TRBV20-1 and TRBJ2-3; TCRdb's D call of TRBD2 is untestable without DNA. This CDR3 region has 16 residues. Looked up from germline, CDR1 is DFQATT and CDR2 is SNEGSKA (reference sequence). The CDR3 reads CSATRLAGDLTDTQYF.

The V gene is TRBV5-1, the J gene TRBJ1-1; TCRdb calls TRBD1, which cannot be checked without DNA. There are 16 residues in the CDR3. CDR1 and CDR2 (germline): SGHRS, YFSETQ. The CDR3 sequence is CASSSSWGAMNTEAFF.

The chain's CDR3 is CASSVQVLSGRDSYNEQFF. The chain couples TRBV9 to TRBJ2-1; TCRdb outputs TRBD2, but without DNA this stays unchecked. CDR3 length: 19 residues. The germline gives CDR1 SGDLS, CDR2 YYNGEE.

V gene TRBV7-2 combines with J gene TRBJ1-4; TCRdb designates TRBD1, a call that cannot be tested without DNA. The CDR3 consists of 15 residues. The germline V gene has CDR1 SGHTA and CDR2 FQGNSA. The CDR3 sequence is CASSKDRGANEKLFF.

The rearrangement uses TRBV7-9 and TRBJ2-2; TCRdb calls TRBD1, which cannot be checked without DNA. Per the germline V gene, CDR1 is SEHNR and CDR2 is FQNEAQ (reference sequence). The CDR3 runs 17 residues. The CDR3 here is CASSTRTLSRNTGELFF.